A selection of T cell receptor beta chains follows, all from one sample in a study of metastatic and nonmetastatic thyroid tumors. MiXCR was used by TCRdb to re-call the PCR reads. The data hold about 20,000 clones, with about 17% observed a single time. Sequences were obtained from adjacent normal tissue. The receptors were sampled from a male donor with papillary thyroid cancer or a benign thyroid nodule (not recorded which). Some clones in this sample may be carry-over from other donors' samples. CDR3s include the opening cysteine and the closing phenylalanine or tryptophan. The D gene is left open where the match is weak. Expanded clones get a size class; other rows say once, few or many, or leave the size out.

d_gene,v_gene,j_gene,abundance,CDR3nt,CDR3aa
TRBD1,TRBV12-3/TRBV12-4,TRBJ1-5,-,TGTGCCAGCAGCAAGACAGGGTTATATCAGCCCCAGCATTTT,CASSKTGLYQPQHF
-,TRBV6-1,TRBJ1-6,-,TGTGCCAGCACCCAGTCAAGGTGGGATTCGCCCCTCCACTTT,CASTQSRWDSPLHF
TRBD1,TRBV14,TRBJ2-7,many,TGTGCCAGCAGCCAAAGGACAGGGACCTACGAGCAGTACTTC,CASSQRTGTYEQYF
TRBD2,TRBV12-3/TRBV12-4,TRBJ2-5,medium-sized,TGTGCCAGCAGTCACGGGACTAGTGGAGAGACCCAGTACTTC,CASSHGTSGETQYF
-,TRBV4-1,TRBJ2-2,many,TGCGCCAGCAGCCAAGTAATTGTGTCAGGGGGGGACGCGAACACCGGGGAGCTGTTTTTT,CASSQVIVSGGDANTGELFF
-,TRBV19,TRBJ2-1,-,TGTGCCAGTAGTCCCAGCAGGGAGCAGTTCTTC,CASSPSREQFF
-,TRBV5-6,TRBJ2-7,many,TGTGCCAGCAGCTTCCCCGCCGAGCCAGAAAGTGAGCAGTACTTC,CASSFPAEPESEQYF
TRBD2,TRBV11-1,TRBJ2-1,many,TGTGCCAGCAGCCCGAAGAGGGGAAAGCGGGAGGACTACAATGAGCAGTTCTTC,CASSPKRGKREDYNEQFF
TRBD1,TRBV5-4,TRBJ1-3,-,TGTGCCAGCAGCGCCAGTCGGGACAGGGGAGGAAACACCATATATTTT,CASSASRDRGGNTIYF
-,TRBV20-1,TRBJ1-2,-,TGCAGTGCTACTCCCATCGGCAGGGCTGTGAACTATGGCTACACCTTC,CSATPIGRAVNYGYTF
-,TRBV7-9,TRBJ2-7,-,TGTGCCAGCAGCCACGTGGGGGGGCAGGGCGAGCAGTACTTC,CASSHVGGQGEQYF
-,TRBV3-1,TRBJ2-1,many,TGTGCCAGCAGCCAAGAGCAGGGCAGGGACCACAATGAGCAGTTCTTC,CASSQEQGRDHNEQFF
-,TRBV7-6,TRBJ1-6,many,TGTGCCAGCAGCTTAGGCGGGTCCTATAATTCACCCCTCCACTTT,CASSLGGSYNSPLHF
-,TRBV7-1,TRBJ2-1,-,TGTGCCAGCAGCTCCATAGGGATCAGGCCGGGACTGACCTACAATGAGCAGTTCTTC,CASSSIGIRPGLTYNEQFF
TRBD2,TRBV6-1,TRBJ2-1,medium-sized,TGTGCCAGCAGCCCGGGACTAGCGGGGGAACCGGATGAGCAGTTCTTC,CASSPGLAGEPDEQFF
-,TRBV19,TRBJ1-5,few,TGTGCCAGTAGTATATCAAGCTTTGGTCAGCCCCGGCATTTT,CASSISSFGQPRHF
-,TRBV9,TRBJ2-3,-,TGTGCCAGCAGCCCAGGGACCGGCTACGGGGTAGATACGCAGTATTTT,CASSPGTGYGVDTQYF
-,TRBV4-2,TRBJ2-7,many,TGTGCCAGCAGCAACACCGGGACGGACTCCTACGAGCAGTACTTC,CASSNTGTDSYEQYF
-,TRBV18,TRBJ2-5,-,TGTGCCAGCTCAGCCTCGGACGGATCCCCTGGGACCCAGTACTTC,CASSASDGSPGTQYF
-,TRBV14,TRBJ1-3,many,TGTGCCAGCAGCCAAGCCCAAACCTCTGGAAACACCATATATTTT,CASSQAQTSGNTIYF
-,TRBV10-2,TRBJ1-1,-,TGCGCCAGCAGTGAATTGCCCTCAGCGCGTCGCATGAACACTGAAGCTTTCTTT,CASSELPSARRMNTEAFF
-,TRBV15,TRBJ1-2,-,TGTGCCACCAGCAGATATAAAGGTTACGCCGGTGGCTACACCTTC,CATSRYKGYAGGYTF
-,TRBV29-1,TRBJ2-3,many,TGCAGCGTTGAGTTAATCAGCACAGATACGCAGTATTTT,CSVELISTDTQYF
-,TRBV18,TRBJ2-5,few,TGTGCCAGCTCACCATTGCAGGGGGGGTCCCAGTACTTC,CASSPLQGGSQYF
TRBD1,TRBV5-1,TRBJ2-5,once,TGCGCCAGCATCTGGCTGGGACAGCAAGAGACCCACTACTTC,CASIWLGQQETHYF
TRBD1,TRBV24-1,TRBJ2-1,many,TGTGCCACCAGTGATACCAACCGGGACAGGGACGGGTTTCAGCAGTTCTTC,CATSDTNRDRDGFQQFF
-,TRBV19,TRBJ1-5,few,TGTGCCAGTAGTATCAGGGCGGCTCAGCCCCAGCATTTT,CASSIRAAQPQHF
-,TRBV7-9,TRBJ1-5,-,TGTGCTAGCAGCTTAGGTGGGACATCTCAGCCCCAGCATTTT,CASSLGGTSQPQHF
TRBD2,TRBV12-3/TRBV12-4,TRBJ2-3,-,TGTGCCATCAGTTACTCAGCGGGGGGTATCGCTACGCATTATTTT,CAISYSAGGIATHYF
TRBD2,TRBV9,TRBJ2-1,many,TGTGCCAGCAGCCCCCTCTCCCTAGCGGAAGGATACAATGAGCAGTTCTTC,CASSPLSLAEGYNEQFF
-,TRBV6-1,TRBJ1-5,many,TGTGCCAGCAGTGAAATGGGGCAGCCCAATCAGCCCCAGCATTTT,CASSEMGQPNQPQHF
TRBD2,TRBV5-4,TRBJ2-7,many,TGTGCCAGCAGCTTCCGGGGGGGTTGGGACGAGCAGTACTTC,CASSFRGGWDEQYF
-,TRBV7-6,TRBJ2-3,-,TGTGCCGGCAGATCGGAGACCACAGATACGCAGTATTTT,CAGRSETTDTQYF
TRBD2,TRBV7-1,TRBJ2-1,once,TGTGCCAGCAGCTCCGCTATCGGGGGGGTGCCCGGGAATGAGCAGTTCTTC,CASSSAIGGVPGNEQFF
TRBD1,TRBV28,TRBJ2-5,many,TGTGCCAGCAGTTTGGGGGACAGCCAAGAGACCCAGTACTTC,CASSLGDSQETQYF
-,TRBV6-6,TRBJ1-1,medium-sized,TGTGCCAGCAGTTACTCGCAGGGTTTGATCACTGAAGCTTTCTTT,CASSYSQGLITEAFF
TRBD2,TRBV10-3,TRBJ2-1,many,TGTGCCACAGGGACTAGCGGGAGGGCCAGAGGGAACAATGAGCAGTTCTTC,CATGTSGRARGNNEQFF
TRBD2,TRBV7-8,TRBJ2-3,many,TGTGCCAGCAGCTTAGGGATAGCGGGAGTTAGGACAGATACGCAGTATTTT,CASSLGIAGVRTDTQYF
TRBD1,TRBV14,TRBJ1-2,many,TGTGCCAGCAGCCAAGGGACGCTTGGACAGGGAAAGATTTGCACCTTC,CASSQGTLGQGKICTF
TRBD1,TRBV24-1,TRBJ2-1,many,TGTGCCACCAGTGACCCCAGGGGGCATAAGGACAATGAGCAGTTCTTC,CATSDPRGHKDNEQFF
-,TRBV5-6,TRBJ1-1,many,TGTGCCAGCAGCTTGGCTACTGAAGCTTTCTTT,CASSLATEAFF
-,TRBV27,TRBJ1-1,medium-sized,TGTGCCAGCAGTTTTTCGGGGAACACTGAAGCTTTCTTT,CASSFSGNTEAFF
TRBD2,TRBV9,TRBJ2-5,many,TGTGCCAGCAGCTCCGGGACTAGCGGTGCATTGGAGACCCAGTACTTC,CASSSGTSGALETQYF
TRBD2,TRBV24-1,TRBJ2-3,-,TGTGCCACCAGTGATCCCCTAGCGGGTACCACTAGCACAGATACGCAGTATTTT,CATSDPLAGTTSTDTQYF
TRBD1,TRBV6-2/TRBV6-3,TRBJ2-5,medium-sized,TGTGCCAGCAGTTACATTGGGACAGAAGAGACCCAGTACTTC,CASSYIGTEETQYF
-,TRBV15,TRBJ1-1,-,TGTGCCACCAGCAGAGATCCGATGAACACTGAAGTTGTCTTT,CATSRDPMNTEVVF